The 2 T cell receptor beta chains in this list originate from one sample, sequenced in a study of CD8 T cells in Susac syndrome. RNA was extracted with the RNeasy kit, and a quantity of about 0.45 to 1 ug was reverse transcribed using random hexamers. One entry per CDR3 protein, called by TCRdb with MiXCR from the immunoSEQ multiplex PCR reads. The table lists 100,000 to 150,000 distinct CDR3 sequences, around 94% of them singletons. Sequencing was done on a sample of CD4+ T cells from PBMCs. All receptors come from a human donor in good health.

The chain combines TRBV12-3 or TRBV12-4 with TRBJ2-6, with D perhaps TRBD1 (6 bases). With 5 bases removed from V and 2 bases from J, the gap between germline ends came to 16 bases. The CDR3 extends over 17 amino acids. CDR3 in amino acids: CASSPWDTETGANVLTF. CDR3 coding DNA: TGTGCCAGCAGTCCGTGGGACACGGAAACTGGGGCCAACGTCCTGACTTTC.

This chain joins TRBV25-1 and TRBJ1-1, with D possibly matching TRBD1 (5 bases). The CDR3 spans 12 residues. V gave up 2 bases and J gave up 6 bases, with 7 bases separating them. Germline CDR1 MGHDK, CDR2 SYGVNS. The CDR3 protein is CASSEDSPEAFF. The CDR3 DNA reads as TGTGCCAGCAGTGAAGACAGTCCTGAAGCTTTCTTT. The full variable domain, with the rest looked up from reference TRBV25-1 and TRBJ1-1, is EADIYQTPRYLVIGTGKKITLECSQTMGHDKMYWYQQDPGMELHLIHYSYGVNSTEKGDLSSESTVSRIRTEHFPLTLESARPSHTSQYLCASSEDSPEAFFGQGTRLTVV.